This T cell receptor (beta chain) was obtained from a study of OX40 agonist ivuxolimab in advanced cancers. Whole-study context: Subjects had a mean age of about 65 years, with a range of roughly 20 to 79; more than 75% were male.

Samples of blood were obtained at baseline, on cycle 4 day 1, and on cycle 7 day 1. Clones were read by immunoSEQ multiplex PCR, and TCRdb kept only the in-frame ones, dropping some. The sample includes 100,000 or so clones, about 92% of them seen just once. Regarding this clone: Its antigen is still unknown.

Points from the study as a whole: At doses 0.1 to 3.0 mg/kg, CD4+ and CD8+ clones expanded. Relative to CD4+ cells, CD8+ T cells on average had more expanded clones.

Per the germline V gene, CDR1 is MNHEY and CDR2 is SMNVEV (reference sequence). V dropped 8 bases and J dropped 3; count of bases not matched to a gene: 7. CDR3 size: 14 residues. The source material was CD4+ or CD8+ T cells sorted from blood, sampled in a trial of the OX40 agonist ivuxolimab. The source is an adult with an advanced solid tumor such as melanoma, head and neck, liver or kidney cancer. This chain uses TRBV27 with TRBJ2-1, with 7 nucleotides matching TRBD1. The CDR3 spells CASRIQGNYNEQFF. CDR3 sequence (DNA): TGTGCCAGCCGGATACAGGGGAACTACAATGAGCAGTTCTTC.